This T cell receptor beta chain was identified in a study of blood T cell repertoires in COVID-19. A note on this clone: Other DNA sequences of this sample code for an identical CDR3.

Trimming removed 1 base from V and 2 bases from J; junction bases left unmatched: 3. CDR1 is SGDLS and CDR2 is YYNGEE in the germline V gene. The CDR3 contains 15 residues. Source study methods: Estimated nucleated cell counts came from reference gene primer amplification. Clones were sequenced by immunoSEQ multiplex PCR, and TCRdb holds only the in-frame ones, with some missing. The DNA was the basis for D and trimming; V, J and clone size are from that table. The sample yields hundreds of thousands of clones, approximately 88% seen once. The TCR sequence derives from a man aged 18 to 35 with active or convalescent COVID-19. The sample comprised peripheral blood. J is TRBJ2-7 and V is TRBV9, with 10 bases identical to TRBD1. CDR3 coding DNA: TGTGCCAGCAGCGTAAGTGGGACAGGGGCCTACGAGCAGTACTTC. Translated, it gives CASSVSGTGAYEQYF.